What follows are 21 T cell receptor beta chains derived from one specimen sequenced in a study of cytomegalovirus exposure and HLA in healthy donors. Primers: 60 Vbeta forward and 13 Jbeta reverse. Repertoires were generated with immunoSEQ multiplex PCR, while TCRdb's copy carries only in-frame clones and drops some. The sample yields 160,000 or so clones, around nine tenths seen once. Sequencing was performed on PBMCs. The receptor source for this set is a woman between 25 and 40 years old in good health and CMV-seronegative.

The rearrangement joins TRBV2 to TRBJ2-1; D unresolved. Germline loops: CDR1 SNHLY, CDR2 FYNNEI. Deletions cut 1 base from V and 0 bases from J, with 7 bases between. The CDR3 covers 15 residues. In nucleotides, the CDR3 is TGTGCCAGCAGTGAAGAAGTACTCTCCTACAATGAGCAGTTCTTC. It translates to CASSEEVLSYNEQFF.

The chain couples TRBV2 to TRBJ1-1, with unresolved D. V dropped 7 bases and J dropped 0 bases, with 12 bases sitting between them. CDR1 is SNHLY, CDR2 FYNNEI, per germline. The CDR3 is 14 residues long. The CDR3 reads CASKPAQLNTEAFF. DNA of the CDR3: TGTGCCAGCAAACCCGCACAGTTGAACACTGAAGCTTTCTTT.

The rearrangement links TRBV19 to TRBJ2-7; 7 nucleotides match TRBD1. The germline V gene encodes CDR1 LNHDA and CDR2 SQIVND (reference sequence). The CDR3 extends over 14 amino acids. Germline trimming cut 5 bases from V and 2 bases from J; bases unmatched to any gene: 6. CDR3 region: CASSPTGQTYEQYF. The CDR3 coding sequence is TGTGCCAGTAGTCCGACAGGGCAAACCTACGAGCAGTACTTC.

The rearrangement joins TRBV11-2 to TRBJ2-2; 7 bases align to TRBD2. This CDR3 is 15 amino acids long. CDR1 is SGHAT and CDR2 is FQNNGV in the germline V gene. The J segment lost 5 bases and the V segment lost 6 bases, leaving 9 bases of the junction unmatched. CDR3 nucleotides: TGTGCCAGCAGGGGAGGCAGCGGGGTTACCGGGGAGCTGTTTTTT. Amino acid sequence: CASRGGSGVTGELFF.

The DNA for the CDR3 is TGTGCCAGCTCACCAGGGACAGGGTCGGATTACGAGCAGTACTTC. Translating it yields CASSPGTGSDYEQYF. The gene calls are TRBV18 and TRBJ2-7; 9 positions agree with TRBD1. There are 15 residues in the CDR3. Trimming removed 2 bases from V and 4 bases from J; junction bases left unmatched: 6. Germline V gene sequence: CDR1 KGHSH, CDR2 LQKENI.

The chain combines TRBV7-9 with TRBJ2-3; TRBD2 matches at 8 bases. This CDR3 is built from 15 residues. With V trimmed by 5 bases and J by 2 bases, 6 bases remained unmatched. Germline CDR1 reads SEHNR; CDR2 reads FQNEAQ (reference sequence). CDR3 amino acids: CASSPDGGDTDTQYF. The DNA of the CDR3 is TGTGCCAGCAGCCCAGACGGGGGGGACACAGATACGCAGTATTTT.

The V gene is TRBV27, the J gene TRBJ1-4, with D possibly being TRBD1 (5 bases). This CDR3 spans 13 amino acids. Per germline, CDR1 MNHEY and CDR2 SMNVEV (reference sequence). V dropped 10 bases and J dropped 6 bases, with 15 bases sitting between them. DNA of the CDR3: TGTGCCATCCACCAACAGGAGTATGAAAAACTGTTTTTT. This sequence encodes CAIHQQEYEKLFF.

V and J are TRBV7-3 and TRBJ2-1, with TRBD2 matching 7 bases. The CDR3 contains 18 residues. J was trimmed by 2 bases and V by 2 bases; bases with no gene match: 12. Germline loops: CDR1 SGHTA, CDR2 FQGTGA. CDR3 nucleotide sequence: TGTGCCAGCAGCTTATCCTCCGGGGCGGGAGCCCCCTACAATGAGCAGTTCTTC. As protein: CASSLSSGAGAPYNEQFF.

The chain uses TRBV5-1 and TRBJ2-5, with D perhaps TRBD1 (5 bases). This CDR3 region has 16 residues. Germline CDR1 SGHRS, CDR2 YFSETQ. Between the trimmed V and J ends, which lost 2 bases and 4 bases, there was a span of 18 bases. CDR3 sequence (DNA): TGCGCCAGCAGCTTTGCCCTCGCAGGGTCGGGAGAGACCCAGTACTTC. It translates to CASSFALAGSGETQYF.

The chain employs TRBV5-1 and TRBJ1-1; D gene ambiguous. Germline V CDR1 and CDR2: SGHRS, YFSETQ. V dropped 0 bases and J dropped 4 bases, with 13 bases sitting between them. This CDR3 has 15 residues. The CDR3 region is CASSLATRLVTEAFF. In nucleotides, the CDR3 is TGCGCCAGCAGCTTGGCCACTCGCTTGGTCACTGAAGCTTTCTTT.

The chain is built from TRBV7-6 and TRBJ2-1, with D possibly matching TRBD2 (6 bases). Germline CDR1 reads SGHVS; CDR2 reads FNYEAQ. This CDR3 has 13 amino acids. V was cut by 5 bases and J by 10 bases, with 15 bases left in between. CDR3 loop: CASSPTSLQEQFF. The CDR3 nucleotides read TGTGCCAGCAGCCCAACTAGCTTGCAAGAGCAGTTCTTC.

The V and J genes are TRBV5-1 and TRBJ2-7; D gene unclear. CDR3 length: 13 residues. V gave up 0 bases and J gave up 6 bases, with 10 bases separating them. The germline V gene has CDR1 SGHRS and CDR2 YFSETQ. This CDR3 is CASSLEEFSEQYF. Written as DNA, the CDR3 is TGCGCCAGCAGCTTGGAGGAGTTTAGCGAGCAGTACTTC.

The chain has TRBV7-9 and TRBJ1-2, with a tentative D call TRBD1 (5 bases). The V end lost 4 bases, the J end lost 3 bases, and 15 bases lay between the germline ends. CDR1 is SEHNR, CDR2 FQNEAQ, per germline (reference sequence). The CDR3 is 15 amino acids. The CDR3 reads CASSSPPTGDYGYTF. The CDR3 DNA reads TGTGCCAGCAGCTCACCCCCAACGGGGGACTATGGCTACACCTTC.

V usage is TRBV18 and J usage is TRBJ1-1; 7 nucleotides agree with TRBD1. The V gene's germline CDR1 is KGHSH and CDR2 LQKENI. CDR3 length: 14 amino acids. J gave up 6 bases and V 3 bases, and 7 bases lay outside the gene matches. The CDR3 sequence: CASSPGTRGPEAFF. CDR3 coding DNA: TGTGCCAGCTCACCGGGAACGAGGGGGCCTGAAGCTTTCTTT.

The V and J genes are TRBV9 and TRBJ2-2; D unclear. CDR3 length: 14 amino acids. Germline V CDR1 and CDR2: SGDLS, YYNGEE. Trimming shortened V by 0 bases and J by 1 base, and 4 bases separated the two germline ends. The chain's CDR3 is CASSVGGNTGELFF. CDR3 nucleotide sequence: TGTGCCAGCAGCGTAGGAGGGAACACCGGGGAGCTGTTTTTT.

The V call is TRBV4-3, the J call TRBJ1-1; D remains unclear. CDR1 is LGHNA and CDR2 is YSLEER in the germline V gene. Trimming removed 1 base at V and 1 base at J, with 4 bases between. The CDR3 covers 13 residues. CDR3: CASSQVGNTEAFF. The DNA of the CDR3 is TGCGCCAGCAGCCAAGTCGGGAACACTGAAGCTTTCTTT.

The chain combines TRBV7-9 with TRBJ1-2, with TRBD1 matching over 8 bases. With V trimmed by 1 base and J by 7 bases, 8 bases remained unmatched. The V gene's germline CDR1 is SEHNR and CDR2 FQNEAQ (reference sequence). CDR3 length equals 15 residues. CDR3 DNA sequence: TGTGCCAGCAGCTTAGGTGGGACAGGTGAGGGTGGCTACACCTTC. Translation: CASSLGGTGEGGYTF.

This chain uses TRBV19 with TRBJ2-7, with 13 nucleotides matching TRBD2. The CDR3 is made up of 15 amino acids. Germline values: CDR1 LNHDA, CDR2 SQIVND (reference sequence). The V gene end was trimmed by 8 bases and the J gene end by 6 bases; junction bases not matched to a gene: 10. The CDR3 DNA sequence: TGTGCCAGTGGAGGACTAGCGGGAGTCGGCGGCGAGCAGTACTTC. Amino acids: CASGGLAGVGGEQYF.

V usage is TRBV5-1 and J usage is TRBJ2-5; 10 bases fit TRBD1. The CDR3 loop spans 15 amino acids. Germline V gene data show CDR1 as SGHRS and CDR2 as YFSETQ. The V and J ends lost 0 bases and 4 bases, in that order; junction bases with no gene match: 3. In nucleotides, the CDR3 is TGCGCCAGCAGCTTGGGCGGGACAGGGGTAGAGACCCAGTACTTC. Its translation is CASSLGGTGVETQYF.

The chain employs TRBV9 and TRBJ1-6, with 8 bases fitting TRBD1. Trimming at V came to 1 base and at J to 8 bases, leaving 5 bases not matched to a gene. The CDR3 contains 15 residues. CDR1 and CDR2 (germline): SGDLS, YYNGEE. This CDR3 is CASSVRSGGDSPLHF. The CDR3 DNA reads as TGTGCCAGCAGCGTACGGTCAGGGGGCGATTCACCCCTCCACTTT. The complete variable domain, with remaining parts taken from reference TRBV9 and TRBJ1-6, reads DSGVTQTPKHLITATGQRVTLRCSPRSGDLSVYWYQQSLDQGLQFLIQYYNGEERAKGNILERFSAQQFPDLHSELNLSSLELGDSALYFCASSVRSGGDSPLHFGNGTRLTVT.

This clone was recorded once. This rearrangement joins TRBV10-3 to TRBJ1-2, with 7 bases matching TRBD1. Germline V gene data show CDR1 as ENHRY and CDR2 as SYGVKD. V dropped 10 bases and J dropped 4; count of bases not matched to a gene: 9. CDR3 length: 13 amino acids. The chain's CDR3 is CASSSGQSYGYTF. CDR3 nucleotides: TGTGCCAGCAGCTCGGGACAGTCCTATGGCTACACCTTC.